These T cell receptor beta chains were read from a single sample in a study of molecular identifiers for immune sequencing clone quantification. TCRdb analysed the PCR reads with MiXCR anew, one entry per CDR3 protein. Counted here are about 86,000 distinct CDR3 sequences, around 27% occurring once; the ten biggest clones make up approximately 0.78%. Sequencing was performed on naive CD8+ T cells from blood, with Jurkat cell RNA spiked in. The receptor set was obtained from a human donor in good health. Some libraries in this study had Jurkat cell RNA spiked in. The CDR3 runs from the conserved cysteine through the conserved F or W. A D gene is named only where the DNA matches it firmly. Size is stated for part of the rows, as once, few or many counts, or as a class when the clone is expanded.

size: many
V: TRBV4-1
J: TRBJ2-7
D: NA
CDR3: CASSQIGGSEQYF
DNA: TGCGCCAGCAGCCAAATAGGGGGATCCGAGCAGTACTTC

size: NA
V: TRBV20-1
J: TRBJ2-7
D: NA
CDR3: CSARGVGSGYEQYF
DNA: TGCAGTGCTAGAGGGGTTGGTAGCGGTTACGAGCAGTACTTC

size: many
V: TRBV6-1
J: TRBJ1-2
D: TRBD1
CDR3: CASSEGQGANYGYTF
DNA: TGTGCCAGCAGTGAAGGCCAGGGGGCTAACTATGGCTACACCTTC

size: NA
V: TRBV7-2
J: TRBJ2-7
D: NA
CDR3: CASSFSGEQYF
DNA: TGTGCCAGCAGCTTTTCAGGGGAGCAGTACTTC

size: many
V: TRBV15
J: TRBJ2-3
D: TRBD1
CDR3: CATSGRQGVSDTQYF
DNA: TGTGCCACCAGCGGACGACAGGGGGTTTCGGATACGCAGTATTTT

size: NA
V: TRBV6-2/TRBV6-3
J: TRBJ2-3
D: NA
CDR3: CASSYSYDKITDTQYF
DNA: TGTGCCAGCAGTTACTCGTATGACAAGATCACAGATACGCAGTATTTT

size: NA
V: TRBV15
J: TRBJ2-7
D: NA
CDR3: CATSVKRGDDQYF
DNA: TGTGCCACCAGTGTTAAGAGAGGGGACGATCAGTACTTC

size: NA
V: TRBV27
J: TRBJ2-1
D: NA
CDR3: CASRLGLSNEQFF
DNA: TGTGCCAGCAGATTGGGGCTTTCGAATGAGCAGTTCTTC

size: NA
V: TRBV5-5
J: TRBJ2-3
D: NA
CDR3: CASSLWHTASDTQYF
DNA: TGTGCCAGCAGCCTTTGGCATACGGCCTCAGATACGCAGTATTTT

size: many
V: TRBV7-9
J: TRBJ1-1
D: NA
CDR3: CASSSTPREAFF
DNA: TGTGCCAGCAGCTCGACACCGCGAGAAGCTTTCTTT

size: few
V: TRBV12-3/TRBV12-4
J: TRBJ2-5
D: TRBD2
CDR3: CASSFTSGREETQYF
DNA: TGTGCCAGCAGTTTTACTAGCGGGAGGGAAGAGACCCAGTACTTC

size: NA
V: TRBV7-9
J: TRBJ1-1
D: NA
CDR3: CAISRNSYTEAFF
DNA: TGTGCCATCAGCCGGAACAGCTATACTGAAGCTTTCTTT

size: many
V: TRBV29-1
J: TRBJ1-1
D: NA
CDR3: CSMGHMNTEAFF
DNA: TGCAGCATGGGACATATGAACACTGAAGCTTTCTTT

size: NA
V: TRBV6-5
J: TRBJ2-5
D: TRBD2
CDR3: CASRPSSGRQETQYF
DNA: TGTGCCAGCAGACCGTCTAGCGGGAGACAAGAGACCCAGTACTTC

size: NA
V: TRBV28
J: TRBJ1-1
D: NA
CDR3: CASSFVSASEAFF
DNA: TGTGCCAGCAGTTTCGTGTCAGCTTCTGAAGCTTTCTTT

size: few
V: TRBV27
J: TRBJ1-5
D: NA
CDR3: CASRGKSTGSNQPQHF
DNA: TGTGCCAGCAGGGGAAAATCTACAGGTAGCAATCAGCCCCAGCATTTT

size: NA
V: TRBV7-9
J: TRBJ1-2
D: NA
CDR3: CASSPYTEIYGYTF
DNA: TGTGCCAGCAGCCCCTATACAGAGATCTATGGCTACACCTTC

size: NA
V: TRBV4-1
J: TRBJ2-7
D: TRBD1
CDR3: CASSQEASGTGVREQYF
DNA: TGCGCCAGCAGCCAAGAGGCGTCCGGGACAGGGGTGCGTGAGCAGTACTTC

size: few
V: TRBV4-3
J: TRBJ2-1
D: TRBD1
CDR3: CASSQEGQADEQFF
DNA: TGCGCCAGCAGCCAAGAGGGACAGGCGGATGAGCAGTTCTTC

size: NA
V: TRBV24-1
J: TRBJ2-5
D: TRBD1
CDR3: CATSDSWTGKGIVQETQYF
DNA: TGTGCCACCAGTGATTCCTGGACAGGGAAAGGAATAGTCCAAGAGACCCAGTACTTC

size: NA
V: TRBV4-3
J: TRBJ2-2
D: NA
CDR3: CASSHWTRDTGELFF
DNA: TGCGCCAGCAGCCATTGGACACGGGACACCGGGGAGCTGTTTTTT

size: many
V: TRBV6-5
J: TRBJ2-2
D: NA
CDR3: CASSYGFNTGELFF
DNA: TGTGCCAGCAGTTACGGTTTTAACACCGGGGAGCTGTTTTTT

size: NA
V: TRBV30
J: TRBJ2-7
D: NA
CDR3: CAWALMGRHEQYF
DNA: TGTGCCTGGGCCCTTATGGGGCGCCACGAGCAGTACTTC

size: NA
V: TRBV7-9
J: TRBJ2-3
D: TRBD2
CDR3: CASSLGLGLAGVDTQYF
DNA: TGTGCCAGCAGCTTAGGGCTGGGACTAGCGGGAGTGGATACGCAGTATTTT

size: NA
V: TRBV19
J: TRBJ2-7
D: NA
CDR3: CASSIDAGEQYF
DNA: TGTGCCAGTAGTATAGATGCGGGGGAGCAGTACTTC

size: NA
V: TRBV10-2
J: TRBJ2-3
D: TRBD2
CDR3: CASSLPGLAGGPPSTDTQYF
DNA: TGCGCCAGCAGTCTACCGGGACTAGCGGGGGGCCCCCCTAGCACAGATACGCAGTATTTT

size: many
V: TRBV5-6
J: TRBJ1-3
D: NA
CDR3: CASSFGGPGNTIYF
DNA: TGTGCCAGCAGCTTTGGAGGACCTGGAAACACCATATATTTT

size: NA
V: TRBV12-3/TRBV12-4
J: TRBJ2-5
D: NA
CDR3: CASSLQGPGTQYF
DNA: TGTGCCAGCAGTTTACAGGGACCCGGGACCCAGTACTTC

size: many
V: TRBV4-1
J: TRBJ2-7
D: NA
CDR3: CASSQEGPYEQYF
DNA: TGCGCCAGCAGCCAAGAAGGCCCTTACGAGCAGTACTTC

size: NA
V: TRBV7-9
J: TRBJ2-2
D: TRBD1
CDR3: CASSSRGGTGRGELFF
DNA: TGTGCCAGCAGCTCGAGAGGCGGGACAGGACGCGGGGAGCTGTTTTTT

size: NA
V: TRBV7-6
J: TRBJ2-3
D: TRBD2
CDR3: CASSLAGTSGGETDTQYF
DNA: TGTGCCAGCAGCTTAGCGGGGACTAGCGGGGGGGAAACAGATACGCAGTATTTT

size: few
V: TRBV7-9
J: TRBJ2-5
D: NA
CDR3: CASSSWTEETQYF
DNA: TGTGCCAGCAGCTCCTGGACCGAAGAGACCCAGTACTTC

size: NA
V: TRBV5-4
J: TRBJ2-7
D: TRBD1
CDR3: CASSLPGQGAYEQYF
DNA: TGTGCCAGCAGCTTACCGGGACAGGGGGCCTACGAGCAGTACTTC

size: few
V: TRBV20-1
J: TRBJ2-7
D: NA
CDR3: CSAFVRGGYEQYF
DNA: TGCAGTGCTTTCGTACGAGGAGGCTACGAGCAGTACTTC

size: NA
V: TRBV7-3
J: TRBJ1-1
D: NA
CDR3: CASSYKLRRQNTEASF
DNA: TGTGCCAGCAGCTACAAACTAAGACGGCAGAACACTGAAGCTTCCTTT

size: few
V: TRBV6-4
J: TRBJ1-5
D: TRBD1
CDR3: CASSSGQTYSNQPQHF
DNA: TGTGCCAGCAGCTCGGGACAGACTTATAGCAATCAGCCCCAGCATTTT

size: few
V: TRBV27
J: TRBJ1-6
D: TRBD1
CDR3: CASSPGTEASYNSPLHF
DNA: TGTGCCAGCAGTCCTGGGACAGAGGCCTCCTATAATTCACCCCTCCACTTT

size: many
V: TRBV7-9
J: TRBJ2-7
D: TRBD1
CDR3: CASSPTGIPTEQYF
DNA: TGTGCCAGCAGCCCGACAGGGATACCCACCGAGCAGTACTTC

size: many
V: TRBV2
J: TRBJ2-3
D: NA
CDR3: CASSRDWEPSTDTQYF
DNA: TGTGCCAGCAGTAGGGACTGGGAACCAAGCACAGATACGCAGTATTTT

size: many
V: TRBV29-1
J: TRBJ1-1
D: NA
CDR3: CSVPGVSFMNTEAFF
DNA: TGCAGCGTCCCCGGGGTGAGCTTCATGAACACTGAAGCTTTCTTT

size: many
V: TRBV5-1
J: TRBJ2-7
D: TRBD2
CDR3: CASAPGLAPYEQYF
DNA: TGCGCCAGCGCCCCGGGACTAGCGCCCTACGAGCAGTACTTC